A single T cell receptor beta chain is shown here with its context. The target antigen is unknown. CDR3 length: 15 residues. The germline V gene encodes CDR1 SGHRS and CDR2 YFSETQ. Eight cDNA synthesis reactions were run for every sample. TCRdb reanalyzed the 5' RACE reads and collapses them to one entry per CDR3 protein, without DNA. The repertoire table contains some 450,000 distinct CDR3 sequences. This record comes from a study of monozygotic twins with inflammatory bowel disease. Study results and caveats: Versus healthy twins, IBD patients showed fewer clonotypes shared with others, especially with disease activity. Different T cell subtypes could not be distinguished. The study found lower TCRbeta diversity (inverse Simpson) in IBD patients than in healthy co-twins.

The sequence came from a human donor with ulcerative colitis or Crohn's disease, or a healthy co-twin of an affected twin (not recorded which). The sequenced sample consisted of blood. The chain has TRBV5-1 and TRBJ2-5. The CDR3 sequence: CASSLGAAIQETQYF.